These 15 T cell receptor beta chains came from one sample sequenced in a study of T-cell reconstitution after alpha-beta-depleted transplantation in children. Unique molecular identifiers were used to barcode this TCRbeta library. TCRdb ran MiXCR on the PCR reads and lists one entry per CDR3 protein. The sample carries 500,000 to 600,000 distinct CDR3 sequences, around 18% recorded once. This sample comprised PBMCs from the stem cell graft donor, obtained from the stem cell graft. These receptors were taken from a human donor who donated a stem cell graft to a child with acute lymphoblastic leukemia.

This chain uses TRBV29-1 with TRBJ2-7; D is uncertain. The CDR3 spans 11 residues. Germline loops: CDR1 SQVTM, CDR2 ANQGSEA. V gave up 2 bases and J gave up 2 bases, with 4 bases separating them. The CDR3 nucleotides are TGCAGCGTTGAAACTACCTACGAGCAGTACTTC. Translated: CSVETTYEQYF.

This chain uses TRBV20-1 with TRBJ1-1, with D unclear. Deletions cut 2 bases from V and 1 base from J, with 5 bases between. Germline assignment: CDR1 DFQATT and CDR2 SNEGSKA (reference sequence). This CDR3 is 12 amino acids long. The CDR3: CSARRWNTEAFF. In DNA, the CDR3 is TGCAGTGCTAGACGATGGAACACTGAAGCTTTCTTT.

The V and J genes are TRBV20-1 and TRBJ2-2, with D unclear. CDR1 is DFQATT, CDR2 SNEGSKA, per germline (reference sequence). The CDR3 runs to 12 residues. V was cut by 5 bases and J by 3 bases, with 7 bases left in between. The CDR3 region has the DNA TGCAGTGCTGGACGTTACACCGGGGAGCTGTTTTTT. Translated, it gives CSAGRYTGELFF.

This chain links TRBV9 with TRBJ1-4; D perhaps matches TRBD1 (6 bases). The germline V and J ends were trimmed by 3 bases and 7 bases, with 16 bases remaining between them. This CDR3 has 15 residues. CDR1 is SGDLS and CDR2 is YYNGEE in the germline V gene. DNA for the CDR3: TGTGCCAGCAGCGCAACAGGGATGAACCCTGAAAAACTGTTTTTT. Protein sequence: CASSATGMNPEKLFF.

This sequence joins TRBV19 and TRBJ1-5, with D unclear. This CDR3 contains 13 residues. Trimming stripped 7 bases from V and 6 bases from J, with 13 bases between. Germline CDR1 is LNHDA and CDR2 is SQIVND (reference sequence). In nucleotides, the CDR3 is TGTGCCAGTACCATACAAGGACCTCAGCCCCAGCATTTT. It yields the protein CASTIQGPQPQHF.

This clonotype was found a few times. The J gene is TRBJ2-1, the V gene TRBV2, with 7 nucleotides matching TRBD1. The V gene's germline CDR1 is SNHLY and CDR2 FYNNEI. This CDR3 comprises 14 residues. The V gene end was trimmed by 6 bases and the J gene end by 4 bases; junction bases not matched to a gene: 6. The CDR3 sequence is CASRQGPKYNEQFF. In nucleotides, the CDR3 is TGTGCCAGCAGACAGGGGCCCAAGTACAATGAGCAGTTCTTC.

The CDR3 DNA follows: TGTGCCAGCAGCTGGAAGGGAGGGACTGAAGCTTTCTTT. Translation: CASSWKGGTEAFF. The chain joins TRBV28 to TRBJ1-1, with no clear D. The CDR3 contains 13 residues. Germline V CDR1 and CDR2: MDHEN, SYDVKM. The V end was cut by 6 bases, the J end by 5 bases, with 13 bases between. The variable domain in full, completed from reference TRBV28 and TRBJ1-1, reads DVKVTQSSRYLVKRTGEKVFLECVQDMDHENMFWYRQDPGLGLRLIYFSYDVKMKEKGDIPEGYSVSREKKERFSLILESASTNQTSMYLCASSWKGGTEAFFGQGTRLTVV.

This clonotype was seen more than once but under ten times. J is TRBJ2-7 and V is TRBV4-1, with TRBD2 matching over 14 bases. The CDR3 has 14 amino acids. Germline V CDR1 and CDR2: MGHRA, YSYEKL. V was pared by 3 bases and J by 5 bases, with 0 bases of the junction left unmatched. CDR3 loop: CASSQGLAGDEQYF. The CDR3 DNA reads TGCGCCAGCAGCCAGGGACTAGCGGGAGACGAGCAGTACTTC.

The chain links TRBV20-1 to TRBJ2-1; 10 nucleotides align to TRBD2. Germline values: CDR1 DFQATT, CDR2 SNEGSKA (reference sequence). This CDR3 has 14 amino acids. V lost 3 bases, J lost 9 bases, and 8 bases stayed unmatched. Here the CDR3 DNA reads TGCAGTGCTAGCCCCCCTAGCGGGAGTAGTGAGCAGTTCTTC. Its translation: CSASPPSGSSEQFF.

In this sample, this clonotype turned up a few times. The CDR3 nucleotides read TGCAGTGCTAGAGGGCTAGCGGGTGGCGAGCAGTACTTC. Its translation: CSARGLAGGEQYF. The rearrangement links TRBV20-1 to TRBJ2-7; TRBD2 aligns across 8 bases. The trim removed 1 base at V and 6 bases at J, leaving 5 bases unmatched. Germline V gene data show CDR1 as DFQATT and CDR2 as SNEGSKA (reference sequence). The CDR3 spans 13 residues.

This clonotype was observed a handful of times. The chain is built from TRBV29-1 and TRBJ1-3, with D possibly being TRBD1 (5 bases). The CDR3 length is 14 residues. Germline assignment: CDR1 SQVTM and CDR2 ANQGSEA. With 0 bases removed from V and 4 bases from J, the gap between germline ends came to 10 bases. The DNA for the CDR3 is TGCAGCGTTGAAGATCCCGGGGCCGGAAACACCATATATTTT. Translated, it gives CSVEDPGAGNTIYF.

The chain combines TRBV20-1 with TRBJ2-1; 11 bases align to TRBD2. Germline loops: CDR1 DFQATT, CDR2 SNEGSKA (reference sequence). Trimming took 5 bases from V and 5 from J; bases not matched to a gene: 5. This CDR3 spans 14 amino acids. CDR3 DNA sequence: TGCAGTGCTTCCGGGACTAGCGGAGACAATGAGCAGTTCTTC. It is translated as CSASGTSGDNEQFF.

This clonotype came up a few times. The chain joins TRBV27 to TRBJ2-1, with 7 bases matching TRBD2. J was trimmed by 3 bases and V by 5 bases; bases with no gene match: 10. The CDR3 length is 16 residues. The germline V gene encodes CDR1 MNHEY and CDR2 SMNVEV (reference sequence). As DNA, the CDR3 is TGTGCCAGCAGTCCCCCGGGACTACCTATCTACAATGAGCAGTTCTTC. This gives the protein CASSPPGLPIYNEQFF.

The table lists this clonotype with a few counts. The chain is built from TRBV10-3 and TRBJ2-3; the D is unclear. This CDR3 is 14 amino acids long. CDR1 is ENHRY and CDR2 is SYGVKD in the germline V gene. Trimming pared 6 bases from V and 2 bases from J, leaving 12 bases between. In nucleotides, the CDR3 is TGTGCCATCAGGGAAATAGGAATCACAGATACGCAGTATTTT. Protein: CAIREIGITDTQYF.

J is TRBJ2-7 and V is TRBV7-2; 7 nucleotides align to TRBD2. Germline V gene lookup returns CDR1 SGHTA and CDR2 FQGNSA. CDR3 length equals 15 residues. J was trimmed by 1 base and V by 1 base; bases with no gene match: 4. In DNA, the CDR3 is TGTGCCAGCAGCTTAGTAATGGGAGGGTCCTACGAGCAGTACTTC. It yields the protein CASSLVMGGSYEQYF.